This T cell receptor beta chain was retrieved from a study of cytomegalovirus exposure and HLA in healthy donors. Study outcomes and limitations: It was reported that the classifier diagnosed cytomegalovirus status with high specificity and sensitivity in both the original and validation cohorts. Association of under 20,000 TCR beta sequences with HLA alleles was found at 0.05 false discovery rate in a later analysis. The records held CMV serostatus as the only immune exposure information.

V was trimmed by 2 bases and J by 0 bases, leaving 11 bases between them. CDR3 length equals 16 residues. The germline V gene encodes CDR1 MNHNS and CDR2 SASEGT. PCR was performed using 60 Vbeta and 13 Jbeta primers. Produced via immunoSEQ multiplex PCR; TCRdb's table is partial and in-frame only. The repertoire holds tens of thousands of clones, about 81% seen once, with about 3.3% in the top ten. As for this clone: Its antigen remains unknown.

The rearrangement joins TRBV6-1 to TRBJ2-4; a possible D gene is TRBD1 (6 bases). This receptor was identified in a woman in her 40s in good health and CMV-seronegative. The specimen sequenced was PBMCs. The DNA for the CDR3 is TGTGCCAGCAGTGAACCAGGGGACCTAGCCAAAAACATTCAGTACTTC. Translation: CASSEPGDLAKNIQYF.